This TCR beta chain was recorded in a study of T-cell reconstitution after alpha-beta-depleted transplantation in children (dated by TCRdb to 2015 to 2016). A note on the overall study: Using TCR repertoire profiling, the study quantitatively followed how T-cell immune reconstitution unfolded in children after TCRalphabeta/CD19-depleted allogeneic hematopoietic cell transplantation.

There are a few counts of this clonotype. Which antigen it targets is not known. No base quality information exists; no much larger clone differs at one position. Broader findings and caveats from the paper: Over subsequent months, a decline in hyperexpanded clone frequencies was noted, and after one year, T-cell counts and TCRbeta diversity were mostly ascribed to newly produced T cells. About two months after transplant, the apparently early recovery of alphabetaT-cell counts reportedly depended on just several hundred clones that had expanded rapidly and came from non-depleted graft cells. The high TCRbeta diversity at day 60 in some patients was ascribed to recipient T cells and intrathymic progenitors that had survived conditioning.

The method was PCR. Sequencing relied on an Illumina HiSeq 2500. Molecular barcoding was employed in the preparation of TCR libraries, with unique molecular identifiers being used to normalize TCRbeta repertoire quantification. Using fastp trimming at Q25 and MiXCR clonotype assembly, TCRdb reanalyzed the public sequencing data and kept in-frame beta chains. For every CDR3 protein sequence, its rows merge into one entry that carries the most common genes and DNA. The sample table contains a few hundred thousand distinct CDR3 sequences; only one count was recorded for over 25% of them. The ten largest make up 30% to 45% of the sample. Sample treatment or condition, as interpreted from the label and publication: allogeneic hematopoietic cell transplantation with graft depleted of TCRalphabeta T cells and CD19 B cells. The transplant recipients were children given TCRalphabeta/CD19-depleted allogeneic hematopoietic cell grafts.

From the germline V gene, CDR1 is SGHRS and CDR2 is YFSETQ. The V end loses 0 bases and the J end loses 5 bases, and a stretch of 12 bases separates them. Taken from cysteine to phenylalanine, the CDR3 has 14 residues. Solely the CDR3 DNA is kept, with 42 bases framed from the first base. The clonotype originates from a boy under two years old with Wiskott-Aldrich syndrome, due to receive a stem cell transplant. Sample: PBMCs, taken before TCRalphabeta/CD19-depleted stem cell transplant. The chain links TRBV5-1 with TRBJ2-7; the D gene lacks a confident call. CDR3 region: CASSLATFVDEQYF. The sequenced DNA: TGCGCCAGCAGCTTGGCCACGTTTGTGGACGAGCAGTACTTC.